This T cell receptor beta chain was identified in a study of beta chain features in type 1 diabetes. To note about this clone: Its antigen remains unidentified.

The authors reverse transcribed all of the isolated RNA, so sequencing captured expressed TCRB transcripts. Clones were read by immunoSEQ multiplex PCR, and TCRdb kept only the in-frame ones, dropping some. The data hold hundreds of thousands of clones, with 13% to 15% observed a single time. Study-wide findings and caveats: Any role of HLA type in TCRB rearrangement remained unresolved here. VDJ junctions from patients with type 1 diabetes contained fewer insertions and more deletions. When cDNA is sequenced, cells with high TCR expression could be over-represented.

Trimming removed 10 bases from V and 2 bases from J, with 15 bases in between. The germline gives CDR1 MNHEY, CDR2 SMNVEV (reference sequence). This CDR3 region has 13 residues. Naive, central memory, regulatory and stem cell-like memory cells within the CD4+ compartment were sorted using CD45RO/CCR7/CD25/CD127/CD95/CD27. The rearrangement uses TRBV27 and TRBJ2-7, with D unclear. This clonotype was sampled from a woman aged 40 to 50 in good health. Material: naive CD4+ T cells from blood. The CDR3 loop is CATERRDPYEQYF. The DNA of the CDR3 is TGTGCCACCGAGCGACGCGATCCCTACGAGCAGTACTTC.